Shown below are 24 T cell receptor beta chains from a single sample sequenced in a study of Graves' ophthalmopathy and Graves' hyperthyroidism. Amplifying from RNA transcripts, the study obtained TCR beta CDR3 regions. The first-round RT-PCR employed HTBI primers together with the Qiagen OneStep RT-PCR kit. A multiplex PCR was then performed as the second round. A single record per CDR3 protein comes from TCRdb applying MiXCR to the multiplex PCR reads. Of 400,000 to 450,000 distinct CDR3 sequences listed, 20% to 25% are singletons. Sample: peripheral blood. The receptors were sampled from a woman aged 18-29 years with stable Graves' hyperthyroidism.

In this sample, this clonotype turned up once. V gene TRBV5-1 combines with J gene TRBJ1-2; the match to TRBD1 covers 7 bases. Trimming removed 0 bases from V and 2 bases from J; junction bases left unmatched: 7. In germline, CDR1 is SGHRS, CDR2 YFSETQ. This CDR3 has 16 amino acids. CDR3 sequence reads: CASSLEGTEINYGYTF. The CDR3 bases are TGCGCCAGCAGCTTGGAAGGGACAGAGATAAACTATGGCTACACCTTC.

In this sample, this clonotype turned up many times. This chain connects TRBV6-4 to TRBJ1-2; TRBD1 matches 7 bases. The CDR3 is made up of 16 amino acids. V lost 4 bases to trimming and J lost 1 base; unmatched junction nucleotides: 9. Germline CDR1 reads MRHNA; CDR2 reads SNTAGT. The CDR3 loop is CASSGQGYHFNYGYTF. The CDR3, as DNA: TGTGCCAGCAGTGGACAGGGTTACCATTTTAACTATGGCTACACCTTC.

The rearrangement uses TRBV20-1 and TRBJ2-5; TRBD1 or TRBD2 may be the D gene (5 bases each). The germline V gene has CDR1 DFQATT and CDR2 SNEGSKA (reference sequence). Between the trimmed V and J ends, which lost 3 bases and 10 bases, there was a span of 27 bases. CDR3 length: 16 residues. For the CDR3, the DNA is TGCAGTGCTAGGCTTGGACATCCCTCGGGGTCCTTGCGCCAGTACTTC. This gives the protein CSARLGHPSGSLRQYF.

This clonotype was recorded many times. CDR3 DNA: TGTGCCAGCAGGAAGGAAAGCCTAGGATCCCAGTACTTC. Translated, it gives CASRKESLGSQYF. The J gene is TRBJ2-5, the V gene TRBV2; D call uncertain. This CDR3 has 13 amino acids. Deletions cut 6 bases from V and 9 bases from J, with 17 bases between. Germline V gene data show CDR1 as SNHLY and CDR2 as FYNNEI.

This clonotype was seen at least ten times. The rearrangement links TRBV6-2 or TRBV6-3 to TRBJ2-7; the D gene is possibly TRBD2 (5 bases). Trimming took off 4 bases at V and 6 bases at J, with 16 bases between the two ends. This CDR3 has 14 amino acids. In germline, CDR1 is MNHEY, CDR2 SVGEGT. CDR3: CASSFHSERVEQYF. As DNA, the CDR3 is TGTGCCAGCAGTTTCCACAGCGAGAGGGTCGAGCAGTACTTC.

In this sample, this clonotype turned up many times. This sequence joins TRBV7-3 and TRBJ2-5; D unclear. CDR1 is SGHTA and CDR2 is FQGTGA in the germline V gene. CDR3 length: 15 residues. V was clipped by 5 bases and J by 2 bases, with 15 bases between them. The CDR3 DNA is TGTGCCAGCAGCCCGGGTGGAAGGAGTCAAGAGACCCAGTACTTC. Amino acids: CASSPGGRSQETQYF.

The chain links TRBV7-2 to TRBJ2-7; tentative D call: TRBD2 (6 bases). The V and J ends lost 5 bases and 1 base respectively, with 15 bases between them. The CDR3 length is 15 residues. Per the germline V gene, CDR1 is SGHTA and CDR2 is FQGNSA. CDR3 loop: CASSPPGTSSYEQYF. CDR3 coding DNA: TGTGCCAGCAGCCCCCCCGGGACTTCTTCCTACGAGCAGTACTTC.

Remarks on this clonotype: This may come from a read error, since a much larger clone is one base off. The rearrangement uses TRBV27 and TRBJ2-5; possible D gene TRBD2, 5 bases. The CDR3 has 14 amino acids. CDR1 is MNHEY and CDR2 is SMNVEV in the germline V gene (reference sequence). CDR3 amino acids: CASSLSLVGETQCF. For the CDR3, the DNA is TGTGCCAGCAGTTTGAGTTTGGTCGGGGAGACCCAGTGCTTC.

The table lists this clonotype with many counts. This sequence joins TRBV6-2 or TRBV6-3 and TRBJ2-7; the D is unclear. The germline V gene encodes CDR1 MNHEY and CDR2 SVGEGT. V was clipped by 2 bases and J by 3 bases, with 5 bases between them. This CDR3 is built from 12 residues. The CDR3 loop reads CASSYQVYEQYF. In DNA, the CDR3 is TGTGCCAGCAGTTACCAGGTCTACGAGCAGTACTTC.

This clonotype was recorded at least ten times. The genes are TRBV6-5 and TRBJ1-3; no definite D call. The CDR3 sequence is 13 residues long. CDR1 is MNHEY and CDR2 is SVGAGI in the germline V gene. Trimming left V 5 bases short and J 4 bases short, with 9 bases between. The CDR3 region has the DNA TGTGCCAGCAGTCTGGACGGAGGAAACACCATATATTTT. Translation gives CASSLDGGNTIYF.

This clonotype was seen at least ten times. CDR3 protein: CASSQLAGNLYEQYF. CDR3 bases: TGTGCCAGCAGTCAACTAGCGGGAAATCTCTACGAGCAGTACTTC. The rearrangement joins TRBV28 to TRBJ2-7; TRBD2 agrees at 10 bases. The CDR3 loop spans 15 amino acids. Germline V gene sequence: CDR1 MDHEN, CDR2 SYDVKM. V was clipped by 5 bases and J by 3 bases; unmatched bases: 7.

This clonotype was observed many times. CDR3 residues: CAIRAALSYEQYF. The DNA of the CDR3 is TGTGCCATTCGAGCGGCCCTCTCCTACGAGCAGTACTTC. The chain links TRBV10-3 to TRBJ2-7; D may be TRBD2 (5 bases). This CDR3 is built from 13 residues. The germline V gene has CDR1 ENHRY and CDR2 SYGVKD. The germline V and J ends were trimmed by 9 bases and 0 bases, with 12 bases remaining between them.

The sample holds many counts of this clonotype. V gene TRBV20-1 combines with J gene TRBJ2-2; tentative D call: TRBD2 (6 bases). Trimming stripped 4 bases from V and 6 bases from J, with 12 bases between. Germline V gene data show CDR1 as DFQATT and CDR2 as SNEGSKA (reference sequence). The CDR3 length is 13 residues. This chain's CDR3 is CSANRERAGELFF. CDR3 sequence (DNA): TGCAGTGCTAACCGGGAGAGGGCCGGGGAGCTGTTTTTT.

The rearrangement uses TRBV15 and TRBJ1-2; 7 bases fit TRBD1. V lost 1 base, J lost 8 bases, and 13 bases stayed unmatched. Germline V gene sequence: CDR1 LNHNV, CDR2 YYDKDF (reference sequence). The CDR3 contains 16 residues. The CDR3 protein is CATSRGGSDRVEGYTF. The CDR3, as DNA: TGTGCCACCAGCAGAGGTGGAAGTGACAGGGTCGAAGGCTACACCTTC.

In its sample, this clonotype was seen many times. This chain connects TRBV28 to TRBJ1-2; D is unclear. V shed 3 bases and J shed 1 base, with 6 bases lying between them. The CDR3 loop spans 13 amino acids. From germline, CDR1 is MDHEN and CDR2 SYDVKM. CDR3 in amino acids: CASSLGNNYGYTF. CDR3 nucleotide sequence: TGTGCCAGCAGTTTGGGCAATAACTATGGCTACACCTTC.

This clonotype was picked up many times. CDR3 region: CASSFHWLNTEAFF. CDR3 in DNA: TGTGCCAGCAGTTTCCACTGGTTGAACACTGAAGCTTTCTTT. The chain carries TRBV12-3 or TRBV12-4 and TRBJ1-1, with no clear D. The CDR3 length is 14 residues. V lost 3 bases and J 0 bases, leaving 8 bases between the germline ends.

This clonotype was detected many times. The V call is TRBV6-5, the J call TRBJ1-5; 10 bases map to TRBD1. Unmatched junction bases numbered 4, after V lost 5 bases and J lost 6 bases. The V gene's germline CDR1 is MNHEY and CDR2 SVGAGI. The CDR3 has 14 residues. CDR3 DNA: TGTGCCAGCAGTAGACAGGGGGCCGGTCAGCCCCAGCATTTT. This codes for CASSRQGAGQPQHF.

This clonotype was seen repeatedly, ten times or more. J is TRBJ2-7 and V is TRBV6-1; the match to TRBD1 covers 9 bases. V was pared by 6 bases and J by 8 bases, with 5 bases of the junction left unmatched. Germline V CDR1 and CDR2: MNHNS, SASEGT. The CDR3 spans 12 residues. The CDR3 reads CASSAQGAQQYF. CDR3 in DNA: TGTGCCAGCAGCGCACAGGGGGCGCAGCAGTACTTC.

In its sample, this clonotype was seen many times. The genes are TRBV6-1 and TRBJ2-7; D unresolved. Germline V gives CDR1 MNHNS, CDR2 SASEGT. The CDR3 is 15 amino acids. V was cut by 6 bases and J by 5 bases, with 20 bases left in between. Here the CDR3 DNA reads TGTGCCAGCAGCCCCCCCGTGGGTCCGGGCCACGAGCAGTACTTC. It codes for CASSPPVGPGHEQYF.

This clonotype was recorded many times. J is TRBJ2-7 and V is TRBV24-1; D is unclear. The germline gives CDR1 KGHDR, CDR2 SFDVKD. V was clipped by 2 bases and J by 7 bases, with 14 bases between them. The CDR3 sequence is 14 residues long. The CDR3 spells CATSDSLETREQYF. CDR3 nucleotides: TGTGCCACCAGTGATTCCCTTGAAACCCGAGAGCAGTACTTC.

This clonotype turned up a few times. The chain combines TRBV2 with TRBJ2-2, with 8 bases fitting TRBD2. The V gene end was trimmed by 4 bases and the J gene end by 3 bases; junction bases not matched to a gene: 4. The CDR3 consists of 15 residues. CDR1 SNHLY and CDR2 FYNNEI come from the germline V gene. DNA for the CDR3: TGTGCCAGCAGTGTACGGGGGGGCCACACCGGGGAGCTGTTTTTT. Its translation is CASSVRGGHTGELFF. The full variable domain, with the rest looked up from reference TRBV2 and TRBJ2-2, is EPEVTQTPSHQVTQMGQEVILRCVPISNHLYFYWYRQILGQKVEFLVSFYNNEISEKSEIFDDQFSVERPDGSNFTLKIRSTKLEDSAMYFCASSVRGGHTGELFFGEGSRLTVL.

The table lists this clonotype with many counts. The chain employs TRBV12-3 or TRBV12-4 and TRBJ2-6, with a weak D call TRBD2 (5 bases). The CDR3 length is 16 residues. The V end was cut by 2 bases, the J end by 9 bases, with 17 bases between. CDR3 residues: CASSLRAVWAGNVLTF. DNA of the CDR3: TGTGCCAGCAGTTTAAGGGCGGTCTGGGCGGGCAACGTCCTGACTTTC.

In its sample, this clonotype was seen many times. The rearrangement uses TRBV18 and TRBJ2-5, with TRBD2 matching over 10 bases. V shed 3 bases and J 3 bases; nucleotides not matched to a gene: 4. The CDR3 extends over 15 amino acids. Germline CDR1 is KGHSH and CDR2 is LQKENI. CDR3 region: CASSPKAGGEETQYF. CDR3 bases: TGTGCCAGCTCACCGAAAGCGGGAGGGGAAGAGACCCAGTACTTC.

This clonotype showed up many times. This rearrangement joins TRBV29-1 to TRBJ2-5, with D perhaps matching TRBD1 (5 bases). Deletions cut 4 bases from V and 2 bases from J, with 8 bases between. Germline-derived CDR1 and CDR2 are SQVTM and ANQGSEA. This CDR3 spans 12 amino acids. CDR3: CSVARQQETQYF. The CDR3 DNA reads as TGCAGCGTTGCTAGACAGCAAGAGACCCAGTACTTC.